One TCR beta chain is described in this entry. The method was immunoSEQ multiplex PCR; TCRdb's version includes in-frame clones alone and lacks a portion of them. This table holds about 41,000 clones, about 94% found once. The sample originates from a study of T cell changes during pregnancy in multiple sclerosis. The CDR3 extends over 12 amino acids. Germline V gene sequence: CDR1 SQVTM, CDR2 ANQGSEA. V was clipped by 3 bases and J by 0 bases, with 6 bases between them. This receptor was obtained from a female donor with multiple sclerosis, enrolled in a pregnancy study. V and J are TRBV29-1 and TRBJ2-7; D perhaps matches TRBD2 (5 bases). Sequencing used CD8+ T cells from peripheral blood mononuclear cells, obtained in the third trimester of pregnancy. CDR3: CSVEGSSYEQYF. CDR3 DNA: TGCAGCGTTGAGGGGAGCTCCTACGAGCAGTACTTC.